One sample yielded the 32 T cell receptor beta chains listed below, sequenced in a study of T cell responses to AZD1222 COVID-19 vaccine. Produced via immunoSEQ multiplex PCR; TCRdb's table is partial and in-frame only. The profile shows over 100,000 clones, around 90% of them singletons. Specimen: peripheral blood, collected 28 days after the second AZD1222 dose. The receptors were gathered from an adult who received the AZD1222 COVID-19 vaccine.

As DNA, the CDR3 is TGTGCCAGCAGCCAAGACACGGACAGAGCCTCCTACGAGCAGTACTTC. Protein: CASSQDTDRASYEQYF. This chain links TRBV4-2 with TRBJ2-7, with a possible D match to TRBD1 (6 bases). The germline V gene encodes CDR1 LGHNA and CDR2 YNFKEQ. Trimming removed 0 bases from V and 0 bases from J, with 12 bases in between. This CDR3 comprises 16 residues.

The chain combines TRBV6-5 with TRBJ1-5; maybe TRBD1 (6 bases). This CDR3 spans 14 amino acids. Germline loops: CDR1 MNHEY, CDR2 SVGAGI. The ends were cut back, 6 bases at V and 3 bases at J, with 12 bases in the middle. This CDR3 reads CASSLTGFNQPQHF. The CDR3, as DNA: TGTGCCAGCAGCCTCACAGGGTTCAATCAGCCCCAGCATTTT.

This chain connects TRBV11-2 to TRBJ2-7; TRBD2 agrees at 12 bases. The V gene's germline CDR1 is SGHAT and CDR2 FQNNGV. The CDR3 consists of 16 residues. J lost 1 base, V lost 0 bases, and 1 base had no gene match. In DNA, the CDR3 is TGTGCCAGCAGCTTAGAACTAGCGGGGGGTTCCTACGAGCAGTACTTC. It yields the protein CASSLELAGGSYEQYF.

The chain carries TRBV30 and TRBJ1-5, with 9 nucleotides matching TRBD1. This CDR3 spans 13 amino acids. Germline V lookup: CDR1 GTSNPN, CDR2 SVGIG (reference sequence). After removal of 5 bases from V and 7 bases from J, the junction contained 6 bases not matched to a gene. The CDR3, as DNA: TGTGCCTGGGCCGGGACAGGGTTCCAGCCCCAGCATTTT. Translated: CAWAGTGFQPQHF.

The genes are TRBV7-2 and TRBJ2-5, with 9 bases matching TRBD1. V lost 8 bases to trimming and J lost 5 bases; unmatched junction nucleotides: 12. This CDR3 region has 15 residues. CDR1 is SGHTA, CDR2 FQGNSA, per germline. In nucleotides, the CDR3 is TGTGCCAGCGGAATCGGGACAGGGAATATTGAGACCCAGTACTTC. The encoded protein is CASGIGTGNIETQYF. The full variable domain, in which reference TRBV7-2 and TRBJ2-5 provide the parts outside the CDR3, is GAGVSQSPSNKVTEKGKDVELRCDPISGHTALYWYRQSLGQGLEFLIYFQGNSAPDKSGLPSDRFSAERTGGSVSTLTIQRTQQEDSAVYLCASGIGTGNIETQYFGPGTRLLVL.

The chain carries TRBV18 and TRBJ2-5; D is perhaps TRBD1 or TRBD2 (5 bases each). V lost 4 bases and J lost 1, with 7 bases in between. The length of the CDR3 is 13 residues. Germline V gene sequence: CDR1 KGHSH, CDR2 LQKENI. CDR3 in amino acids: CASSRGFQETQYF. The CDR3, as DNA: TGTGCCAGCTCACGGGGGTTCCAAGAGACCCAGTACTTC.

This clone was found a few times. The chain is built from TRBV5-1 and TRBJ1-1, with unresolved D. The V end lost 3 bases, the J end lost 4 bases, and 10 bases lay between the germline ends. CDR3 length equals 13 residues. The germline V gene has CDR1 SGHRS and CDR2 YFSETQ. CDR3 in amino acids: CASSSSAGTEAFF. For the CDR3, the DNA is TGCGCCAGCAGCTCCTCGGCGGGCACTGAAGCTTTCTTT.

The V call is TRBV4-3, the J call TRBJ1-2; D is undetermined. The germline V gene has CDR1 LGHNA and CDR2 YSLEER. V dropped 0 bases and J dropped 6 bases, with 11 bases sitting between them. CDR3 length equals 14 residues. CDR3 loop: CASSQEIGSNGYTF. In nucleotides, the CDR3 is TGCGCCAGCAGCCAAGAAATAGGGTCAAATGGCTACACCTTC.

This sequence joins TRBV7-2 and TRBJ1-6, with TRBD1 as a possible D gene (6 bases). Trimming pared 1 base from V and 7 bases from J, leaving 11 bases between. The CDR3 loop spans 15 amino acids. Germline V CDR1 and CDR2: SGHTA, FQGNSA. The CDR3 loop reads CASSLVPGENSPLHF. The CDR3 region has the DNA TGTGCCAGCAGCTTAGTCCCAGGGGAAAATTCACCCCTCCACTTT.

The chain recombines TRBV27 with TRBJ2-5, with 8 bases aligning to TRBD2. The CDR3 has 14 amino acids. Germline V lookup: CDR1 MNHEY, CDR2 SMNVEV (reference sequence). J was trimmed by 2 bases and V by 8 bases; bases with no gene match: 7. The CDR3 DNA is TGTGCCAGCGGTGTACCGGGGGGGCAAGAGACCCAGTACTTC. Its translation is CASGVPGGQETQYF.

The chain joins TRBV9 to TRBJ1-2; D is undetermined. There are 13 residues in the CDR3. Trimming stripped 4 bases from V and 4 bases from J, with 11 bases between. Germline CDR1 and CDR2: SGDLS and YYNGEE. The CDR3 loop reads CASSPVKSYGYTF. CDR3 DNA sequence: TGTGCCAGCAGCCCGGTAAAAAGCTATGGCTACACCTTC.

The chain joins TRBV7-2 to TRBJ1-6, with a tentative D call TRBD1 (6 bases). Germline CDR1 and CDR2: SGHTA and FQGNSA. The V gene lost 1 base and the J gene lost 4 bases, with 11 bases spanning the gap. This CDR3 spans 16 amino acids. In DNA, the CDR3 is TGTGCCAGCAGCTTAGACGGGGGGGCTTATAATTCACCCCTCCACTTT. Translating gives CASSLDGGAYNSPLHF. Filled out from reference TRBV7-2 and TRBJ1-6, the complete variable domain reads GAGVSQSPSNKVTEKGKDVELRCDPISGHTALYWYRQSLGQGLEFLIYFQGNSAPDKSGLPSDRFSAERTGGSVSTLTIQRTQQEDSAVYLCASSLDGGAYNSPLHFGNGTRLTVT.

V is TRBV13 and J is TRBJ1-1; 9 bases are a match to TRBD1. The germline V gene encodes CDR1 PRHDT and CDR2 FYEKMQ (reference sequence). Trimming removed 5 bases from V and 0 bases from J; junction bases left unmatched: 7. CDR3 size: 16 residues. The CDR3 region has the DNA TGTGCCAGCAGCCTGGACAGGGGATCGGTGAACACTGAAGCTTTCTTT. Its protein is CASSLDRGSVNTEAFF.

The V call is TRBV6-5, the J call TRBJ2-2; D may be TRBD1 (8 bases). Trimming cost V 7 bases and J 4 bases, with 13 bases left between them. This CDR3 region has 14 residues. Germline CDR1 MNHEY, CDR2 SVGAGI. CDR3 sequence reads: CASTNRGGTGELFF. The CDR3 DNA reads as TGTGCCAGCACAAACAGGGGGGGCACCGGGGAGCTGTTTTTT.

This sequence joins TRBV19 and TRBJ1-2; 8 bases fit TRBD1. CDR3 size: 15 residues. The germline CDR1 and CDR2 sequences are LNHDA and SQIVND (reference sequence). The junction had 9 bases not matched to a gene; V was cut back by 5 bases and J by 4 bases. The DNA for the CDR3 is TGTGCCAGTAGTCCTGACAGGGGAATGGGCTATGGCTACACCTTC. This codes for CASSPDRGMGYGYTF. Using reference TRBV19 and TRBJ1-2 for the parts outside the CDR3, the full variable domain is DGGITQSPKYLFRKEGQNVTLSCEQNLNHDAMYWYRQDPGQGLRLIYYSQIVNDFQKGDIAEGYSVSREKKESFPLTVTSAQKNPTAFYLCASSPDRGMGYGYTFGSGTRLTVV.

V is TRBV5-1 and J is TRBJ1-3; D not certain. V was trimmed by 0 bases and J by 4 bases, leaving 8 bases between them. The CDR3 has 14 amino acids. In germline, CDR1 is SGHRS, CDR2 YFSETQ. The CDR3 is CASSLGGSGNTIYF. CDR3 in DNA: TGCGCCAGCAGCTTGGGGGGATCCGGAAACACCATATATTTT.

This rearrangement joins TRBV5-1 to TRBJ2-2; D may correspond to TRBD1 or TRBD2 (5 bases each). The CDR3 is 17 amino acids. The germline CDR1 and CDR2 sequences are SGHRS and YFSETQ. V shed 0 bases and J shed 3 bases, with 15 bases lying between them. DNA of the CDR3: TGCGCCAGCAGCTTGGTATTGGGGGTGGAGGACACCGGGGAGCTGTTTTTT. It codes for CASSLVLGVEDTGELFF.

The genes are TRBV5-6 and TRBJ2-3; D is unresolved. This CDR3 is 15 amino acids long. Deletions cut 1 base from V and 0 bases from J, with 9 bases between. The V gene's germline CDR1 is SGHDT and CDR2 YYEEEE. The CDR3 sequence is CASSLYYSSTDTQYF. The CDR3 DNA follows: TGTGCCAGCAGCTTGTACTACAGCAGCACAGATACGCAGTATTTT.

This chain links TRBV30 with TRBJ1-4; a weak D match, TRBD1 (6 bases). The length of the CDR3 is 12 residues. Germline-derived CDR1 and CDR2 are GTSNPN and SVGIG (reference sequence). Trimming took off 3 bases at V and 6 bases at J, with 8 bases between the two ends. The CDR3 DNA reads TGTGCCTGGAGCGGGACATATGAAAAACTGTTTTTT. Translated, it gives CAWSGTYEKLFF.

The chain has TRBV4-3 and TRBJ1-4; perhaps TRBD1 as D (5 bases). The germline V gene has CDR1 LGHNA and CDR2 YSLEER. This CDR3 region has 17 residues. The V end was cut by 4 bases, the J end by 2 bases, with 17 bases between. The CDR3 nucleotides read TGCGCCAGCAGCCCATTTGGGGGGGGATTCACTAATGAAAAACTGTTTTTT. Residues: CASSPFGGGFTNEKLFF.

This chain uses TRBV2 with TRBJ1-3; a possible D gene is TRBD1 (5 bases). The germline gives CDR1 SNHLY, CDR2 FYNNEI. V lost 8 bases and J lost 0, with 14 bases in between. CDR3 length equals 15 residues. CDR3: CASGRGPGSGNTIYF. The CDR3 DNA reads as TGTGCCAGCGGGAGGGGTCCGGGCTCTGGAAACACCATATATTTT.

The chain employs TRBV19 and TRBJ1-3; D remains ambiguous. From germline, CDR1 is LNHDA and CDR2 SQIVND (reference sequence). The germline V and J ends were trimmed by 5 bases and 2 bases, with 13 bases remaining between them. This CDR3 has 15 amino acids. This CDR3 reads CASSLSWATGNTIYF. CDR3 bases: TGTGCCAGTAGTCTGTCGTGGGCGACTGGAAACACCATATATTTT.

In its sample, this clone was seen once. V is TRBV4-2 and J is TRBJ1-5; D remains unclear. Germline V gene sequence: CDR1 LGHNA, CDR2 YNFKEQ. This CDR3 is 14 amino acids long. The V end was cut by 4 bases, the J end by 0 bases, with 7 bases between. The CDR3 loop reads CASSLEHSNQPQHF. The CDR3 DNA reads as TGTGCCAGCAGCCTTGAACATAGCAATCAGCCCCAGCATTTT.

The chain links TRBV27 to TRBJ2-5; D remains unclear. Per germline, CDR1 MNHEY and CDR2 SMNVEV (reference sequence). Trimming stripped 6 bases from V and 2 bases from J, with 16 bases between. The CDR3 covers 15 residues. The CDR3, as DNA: TGTGCCAGCAGCCAGAGGAGAGGTTCGCAAGAGACCCAGTACTTC. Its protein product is CASSQRRGSQETQYF.

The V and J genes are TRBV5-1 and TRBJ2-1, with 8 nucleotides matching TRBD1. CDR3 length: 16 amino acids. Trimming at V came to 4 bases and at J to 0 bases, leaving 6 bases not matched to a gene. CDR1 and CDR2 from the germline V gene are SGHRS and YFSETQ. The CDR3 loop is CASSPQGAGSYNEQFF. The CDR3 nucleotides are TGCGCCAGCAGCCCCCAGGGGGCGGGCTCCTACAATGAGCAGTTCTTC.

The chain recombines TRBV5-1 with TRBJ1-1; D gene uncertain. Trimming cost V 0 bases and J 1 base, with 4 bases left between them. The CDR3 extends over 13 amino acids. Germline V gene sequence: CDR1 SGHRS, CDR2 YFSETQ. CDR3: CASSLVRNTEAFF. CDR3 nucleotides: TGCGCCAGCAGCTTGGTGAGGAACACTGAAGCTTTCTTT.

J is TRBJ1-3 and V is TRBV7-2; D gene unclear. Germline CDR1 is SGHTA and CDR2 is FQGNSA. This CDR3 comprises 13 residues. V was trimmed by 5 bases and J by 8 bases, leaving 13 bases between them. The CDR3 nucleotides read TGTGCCAGCAGCATTCGGTCGGCGGACACCATATATTTT. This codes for CASSIRSADTIYF.

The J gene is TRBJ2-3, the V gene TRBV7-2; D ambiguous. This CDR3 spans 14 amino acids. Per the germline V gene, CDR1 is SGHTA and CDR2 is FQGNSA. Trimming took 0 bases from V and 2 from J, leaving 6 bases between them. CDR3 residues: CASSLASPTDTQYF. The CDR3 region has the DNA TGTGCCAGCAGCTTAGCGTCTCCCACAGATACGCAGTATTTT.

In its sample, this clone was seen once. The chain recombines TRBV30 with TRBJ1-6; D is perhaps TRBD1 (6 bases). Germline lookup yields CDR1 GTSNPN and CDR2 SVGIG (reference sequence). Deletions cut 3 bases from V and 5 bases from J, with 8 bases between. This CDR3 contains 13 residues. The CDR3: CAWSRGDNSPLHF. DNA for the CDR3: TGTGCCTGGAGCAGGGGTGATAATTCACCCCTCCACTTT.

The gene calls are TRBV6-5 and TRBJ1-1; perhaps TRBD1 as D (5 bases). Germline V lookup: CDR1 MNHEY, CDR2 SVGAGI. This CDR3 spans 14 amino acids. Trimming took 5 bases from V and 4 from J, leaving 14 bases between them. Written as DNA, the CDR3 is TGTGCCAGCAGTCCGCAGGGTTCGGGCACTGAAGCTTTCTTT. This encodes CASSPQGSGTEAFF.

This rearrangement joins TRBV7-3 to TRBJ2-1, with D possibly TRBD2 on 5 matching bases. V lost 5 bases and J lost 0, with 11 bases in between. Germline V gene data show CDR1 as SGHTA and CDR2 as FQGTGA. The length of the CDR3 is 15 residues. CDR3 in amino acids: CASSLSASSYNEQFF. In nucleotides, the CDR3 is TGTGCCAGCAGCCTTAGCGCCAGCTCCTACAATGAGCAGTTCTTC.

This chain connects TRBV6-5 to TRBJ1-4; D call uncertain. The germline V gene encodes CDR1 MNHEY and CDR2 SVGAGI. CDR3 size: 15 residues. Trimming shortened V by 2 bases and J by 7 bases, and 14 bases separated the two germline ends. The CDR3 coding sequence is TGTGCCAGCAGTTACGATGGCAGGCCAGGTGAAAAACTGTTTTTT. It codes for CASSYDGRPGEKLFF.